This TCR beta chain comes out of a study of cytomegalovirus exposure and HLA in healthy donors. Study-level points and caveats: Most TCRs appeared rarely, but some public TCRs recurred in many donors. Later analysis indicated greater clonal expansion among HLA-associated TCR beta chains than among equally common other chains. Among the most significant clusters, several appeared linked to common viral pathogens in a later analysis.

This PCR relied on a set of 60 Vbeta primers and 13 Jbeta primers. The repertoire was sequenced with immunoSEQ multiplex PCR; TCRdb's copy has only in-frame clones and lacks some. The sample holds about 100,000 clones, 55% to 65% seen once. This clone was detected only once. Its target is not known. The sequence came from a man under 40 in good health and CMV-seropositive. Sequences were obtained from PBMCs.

CDR3 loop: CAWSAGGGSADTQYF. The CDR3 DNA reads TGTGCCTGGAGCGCTGGGGGCGGCTCGGCAGATACGCAGTATTTT. This chain connects TRBV30 to TRBJ2-3, with a weak D call TRBD1 (6 bases). CDR1 and CDR2 from the germline V gene are GTSNPN and SVGIG (reference sequence). V lost 3 bases and J lost 4, with 17 bases in between. This CDR3 spans 15 amino acids. Together with reference TRBV30 and TRBJ2-3, the CDR3 gives the full variable domain: SQTIHQWPATLVQPVGSPLSLECTVEGTSNPNLYWYRQAAGRGLQLLFYSVGIGQISSEVPQNLSASRPQDRQFILSSKKLLLSDSGFYLCAWSAGGGSADTQYFGPGTRLTVL.